This is a list of T cell receptor beta chains from one sample in a study of blood T cells in healthy people across ages. A single record per CDR3 protein comes from TCRdb applying MiXCR to the 5' RACE reads. The sample has hundreds of thousands of distinct CDR3 sequences, approximately 60% seen once. Sequenced input: blood. Receptors originate from a man aged 35 to 55 in good health. CDR3s include the opening cysteine and the closing phenylalanine or tryptophan. D genes are given only for firm matches. Only some rows state a clone size, as once, few, many or a class for expanded clones.

few	NA	TRBV28	TRBJ2-5	CASSLPPQETQYF	TGTGCCAGCAGCCTCCCCCCACAAGAGACCCAGTACTTC
NA	NA	TRBV28	TRBJ2-5	CASTTPLETQYF	TGTGCCAGCACCACACCCCTAGAGACCCAGTACTTC
NA	NA	TRBV27	TRBJ1-2	CASSFTRDPSVYGYTF	TGTGCCAGCAGTTTCACTAGGGACCCTTCCGTCTATGGCTACACCTTC
NA	TRBD1	TRBV15	TRBJ1-5	CATNGVDRGDQPQHF	TGTGCCACCAACGGGGTGGACAGGGGTGATCAGCCCCAGCATTTT
NA	NA	TRBV28	TRBJ2-7	CASIKQGRGEQYF	TGTGCCAGCATAAAACAGGGTCGTGGCGAGCAGTACTTC
NA	NA	TRBV5-1	TRBJ1-1	CASSWEQGMGTEAFF	TGCGCCAGCAGCTGGGAACAGGGAATGGGCACTGAAGCTTTCTTT
NA	TRBD2	TRBV29-1	TRBJ2-3	CSVEFGTAGGTDTQYF	TGCAGCGTTGAATTCGGAACGGCGGGGGGCACAGATACGCAGTATTTT
few	TRBD2	TRBV18	TRBJ2-5	CASSRQTSGGETQYF	TGTGCCAGCTCACGACAGACTAGCGGCGGGGAGACCCAGTACTTC
NA	NA	TRBV12-3/TRBV12-4	TRBJ1-1	CASSFVPFMNTEAFF	TGTGCCAGCAGTTTCGTCCCCTTTATGAACACTGAAGCTTTCTTT
many	TRBD2	TRBV25-1	TRBJ2-1	CASSQKGTSGENEQFF	TGTGCCAGCAGTCAAAAGGGGACTAGCGGGGAAAATGAGCAGTTCTTC
NA	NA	TRBV4-1	TRBJ2-7	CASSQEEGTNEQYF	TGCGCCAGCAGCCAAGAGGAGGGGACCAACGAGCAGTACTTC
NA	TRBD2	TRBV6-5	TRBJ2-5	CASRRTSGGDNEQYF	TGTGCCAGCAGACGGACTAGCGGAGGAGACAATGAGCAGTACTTC
NA	NA	TRBV20-1	TRBJ2-1	CSARAGGRNFYNEQFF	TGCAGTGCTAGAGCCGGCGGCAGGAACTTCTACAATGAGCAGTTCTTC
NA	NA	TRBV3-1	TRBJ2-7	CASSQAPLGLYEQYF	TGTGCCAGCAGCCAAGCCCCGTTGGGGCTCTACGAGCAGTACTTC
NA	NA	TRBV7-7	TRBJ2-1	CASSRGAGDYNEQFF	TGTGCTAGCAGTCGGGGGGCGGGAGACTACAATGAGCAGTTCTTC
once	NA	TRBV12-3/TRBV12-4	TRBJ1-2	CASGEQGYGYTF	TGTGCCAGCGGCGAACAGGGCTATGGCTACACCTTC
NA	TRBD2	TRBV6-2/TRBV6-3	TRBJ2-1	CASSYGAGGSYEQFF	TGTGCCAGCAGTTACGGGGCGGGAGGGAGCTATGAGCAGTTCTTC
once	NA	TRBV6-5	TRBJ2-1	CASGGTDSNEQFF	TGTGCCAGCGGTGGGACGGATAGTAATGAGCAGTTCTTC
NA	NA	TRBV9	TRBJ2-2	CASSDLRGANTGELFF	TGTGCCAGCAGCGATCTCAGGGGTGCGAACACCGGGGAGCTGTTTTTT
many	TRBD1	TRBV7-2	TRBJ2-5	CASSPWTGETQYF	TGTGCCAGCAGCCCCTGGACAGGAGAGACCCAGTACTTC
NA	TRBD2	TRBV10-3	TRBJ2-7	CAISSGDYEQYF	TGTGCCATCTCTAGCGGGGATTACGAGCAGTACTTC
once	TRBD1	TRBV28	TRBJ1-4	CASSPGTGGYGNEKLFF	TGTGCCAGCAGTCCCGGGACAGGGGGATATGGTAATGAAAAACTGTTTTTT
few	NA	TRBV20-1	TRBJ2-5	CSASGRGWETQYF	TGCAGTGCTAGTGGCCGCGGCTGGGAGACCCAGTACTTC
NA	TRBD2	TRBV10-3	TRBJ2-2	CATTGRETGELFF	TGTGCCACCACGGGGCGGGAGACCGGGGAGCTGTTTTTT
NA	NA	TRBV6-5	TRBJ2-3	CASSYRDRTTDTQYF	TGTGCCAGCAGTTACAGGGATCGGACCACAGATACGCAGTATTTT
NA	NA	TRBV14	TRBJ2-5	CASSPRRGEQYF	TGTGCCAGCAGCCCTCGGCGGGGTGAGCAGTACTTC